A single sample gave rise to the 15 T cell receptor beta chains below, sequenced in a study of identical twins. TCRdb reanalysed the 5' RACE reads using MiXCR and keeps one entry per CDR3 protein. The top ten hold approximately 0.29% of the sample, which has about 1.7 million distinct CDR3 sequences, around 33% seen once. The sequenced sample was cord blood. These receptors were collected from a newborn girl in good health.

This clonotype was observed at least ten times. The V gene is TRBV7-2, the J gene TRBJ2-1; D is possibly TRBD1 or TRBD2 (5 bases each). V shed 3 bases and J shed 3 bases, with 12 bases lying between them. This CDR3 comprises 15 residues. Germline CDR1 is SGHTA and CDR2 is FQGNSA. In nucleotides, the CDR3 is TGTGCCAGCAGCTTCCGGGACCGCCTCTACAATGAGCAGTTCTTC. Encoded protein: CASSFRDRLYNEQFF.

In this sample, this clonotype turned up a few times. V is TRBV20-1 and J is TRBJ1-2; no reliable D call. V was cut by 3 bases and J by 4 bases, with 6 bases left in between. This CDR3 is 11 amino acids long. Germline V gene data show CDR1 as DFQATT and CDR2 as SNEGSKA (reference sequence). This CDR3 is CSASARYGYTF. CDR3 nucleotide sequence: TGCAGTGCTAGTGCTCGCTATGGCTACACCTTC.

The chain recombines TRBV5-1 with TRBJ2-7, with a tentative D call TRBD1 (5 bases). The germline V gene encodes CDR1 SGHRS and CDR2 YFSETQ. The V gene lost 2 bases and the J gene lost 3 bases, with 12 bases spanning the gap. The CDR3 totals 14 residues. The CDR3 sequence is CASSLAFRDYEQYF. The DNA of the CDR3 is TGCGCCAGCAGCTTAGCCTTCAGGGACTACGAGCAGTACTTC.

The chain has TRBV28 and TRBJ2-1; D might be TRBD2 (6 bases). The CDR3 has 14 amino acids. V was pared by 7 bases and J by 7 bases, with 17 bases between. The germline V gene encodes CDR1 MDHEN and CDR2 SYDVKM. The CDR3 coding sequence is TGTGCCAGCATGTGGGGGGTCCTCGGGAATGAGCAGTTCTTC. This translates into CASMWGVLGNEQFF.

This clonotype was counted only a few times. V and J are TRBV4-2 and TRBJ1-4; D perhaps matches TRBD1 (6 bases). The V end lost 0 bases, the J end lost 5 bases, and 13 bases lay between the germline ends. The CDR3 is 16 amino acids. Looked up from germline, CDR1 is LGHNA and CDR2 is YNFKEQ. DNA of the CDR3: TGTGCCAGCAGCCAAGATCCCCGTAGGGGGAATGAAAAACTGTTTTTT. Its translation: CASSQDPRRGNEKLFF.

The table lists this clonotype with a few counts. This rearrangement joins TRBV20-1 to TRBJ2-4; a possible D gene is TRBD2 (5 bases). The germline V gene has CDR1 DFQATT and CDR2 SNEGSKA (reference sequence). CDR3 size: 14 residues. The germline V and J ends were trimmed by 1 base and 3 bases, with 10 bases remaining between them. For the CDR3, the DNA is TGCAGTGCTAGAGGAGGGTTTGGCAAAAACATTCAGTACTTC. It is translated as CSARGGFGKNIQYF.

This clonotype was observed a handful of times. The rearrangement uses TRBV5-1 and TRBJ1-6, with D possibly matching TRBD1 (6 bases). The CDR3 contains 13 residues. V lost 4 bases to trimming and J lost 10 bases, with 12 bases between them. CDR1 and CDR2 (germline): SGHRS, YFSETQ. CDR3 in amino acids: CASSLRGQSPLHF. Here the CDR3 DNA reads TGCGCCAGCAGCCTGAGAGGACAGTCACCCCTCCACTTT.

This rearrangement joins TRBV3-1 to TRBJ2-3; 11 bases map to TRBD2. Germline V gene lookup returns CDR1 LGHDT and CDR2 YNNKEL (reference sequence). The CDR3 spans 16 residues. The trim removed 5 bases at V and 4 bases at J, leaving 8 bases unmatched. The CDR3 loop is CASSSVAGGVADTQYF. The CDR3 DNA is TGTGCCAGCAGCTCGGTAGCGGGGGGGGTCGCAGATACGCAGTATTTT.

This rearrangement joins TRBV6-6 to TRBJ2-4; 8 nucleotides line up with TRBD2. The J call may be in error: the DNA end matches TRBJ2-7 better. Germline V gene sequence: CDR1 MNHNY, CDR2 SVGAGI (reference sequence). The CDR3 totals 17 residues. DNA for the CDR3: TGTGCCAGCAGTTACTCGATTATTAGACTAGCGAGCTACGAGCAGTACTTC. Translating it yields CASSYSIIRLASYEQYF.

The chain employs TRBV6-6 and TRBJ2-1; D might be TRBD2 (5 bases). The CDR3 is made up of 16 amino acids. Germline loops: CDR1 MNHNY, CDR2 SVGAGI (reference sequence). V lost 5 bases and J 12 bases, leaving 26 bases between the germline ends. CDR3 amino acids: CASSPDASMGPYGQFF. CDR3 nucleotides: TGTGCCAGCAGTCCCGACGCTAGCATGGGCCCGTACGGGCAGTTCTTC.

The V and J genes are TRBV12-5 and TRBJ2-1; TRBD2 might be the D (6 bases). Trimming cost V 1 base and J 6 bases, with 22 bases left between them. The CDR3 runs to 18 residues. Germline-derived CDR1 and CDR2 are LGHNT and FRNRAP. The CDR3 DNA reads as TGTGCTAGTGGTTTGGGCCCTCTAGGAGGGGTCGGGATCAATGAGCAGTTCTTC. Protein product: CASGLGPLGGVGINEQFF.

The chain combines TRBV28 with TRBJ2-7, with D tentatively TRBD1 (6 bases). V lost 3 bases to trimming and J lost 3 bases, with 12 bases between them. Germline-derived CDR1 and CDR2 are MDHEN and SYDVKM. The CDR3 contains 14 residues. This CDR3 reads CASSFRSGHYEQYF. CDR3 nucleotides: TGTGCCAGCAGTTTTAGATCGGGACACTACGAGCAGTACTTC.

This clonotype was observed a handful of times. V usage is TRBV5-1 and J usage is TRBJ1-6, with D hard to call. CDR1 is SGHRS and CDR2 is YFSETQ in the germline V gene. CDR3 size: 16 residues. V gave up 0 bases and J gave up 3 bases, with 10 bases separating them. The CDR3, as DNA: TGCGCCAGCAGCTTGGTTGCAGGAAACTATAATTCACCCCTCCACTTT. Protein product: CASSLVAGNYNSPLHF.

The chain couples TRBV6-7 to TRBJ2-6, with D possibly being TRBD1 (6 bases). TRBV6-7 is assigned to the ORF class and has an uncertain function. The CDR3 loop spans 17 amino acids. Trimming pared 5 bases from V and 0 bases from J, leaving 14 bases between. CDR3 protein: CASSAGQFPSGANVLTF. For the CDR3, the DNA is TGTGCCAGCAGTGCAGGACAGTTCCCCTCTGGGGCCAACGTCCTGACTTTC.

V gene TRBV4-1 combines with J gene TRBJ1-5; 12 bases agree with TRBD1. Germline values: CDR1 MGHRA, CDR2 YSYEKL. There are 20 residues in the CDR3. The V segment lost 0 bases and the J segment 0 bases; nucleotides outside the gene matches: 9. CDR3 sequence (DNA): TGCGCCAGCAGCCAAGATTGGTGGGACAGGGGGCTCCTTAGCAATCAGCCCCAGCATTTT. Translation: CASSQDWWDRGLLSNQPQHF.